Listed below are T cell receptor beta chains from one sample, sequenced in a study of T cell repertoires in cytomegalovirus infection. TCRdb reanalysed the reads using MiXCR and keeps one entry per CDR3 protein. The sample carries around 530,000 distinct CDR3 sequences, more than 20% recorded once. The sequenced sample consisted of PBMCs. The receptors were sampled from a human donor in good health (CMV status not recorded). Some clones in this sample may be carry-over from other donors' samples. Both conserved end residues are part of each CDR3. D genes are given only for firm matches. Rows give clone size only sometimes, using once, few, many, or a class for an expanded clone.

TRBJ2-5	-	TRBD1	TRBV6-5	TGTGCCAGCAGTTCCGACAGGGAAAGAGAGACCCAGTACTTC	CASSSDRERETQYF
TRBJ2-5	-	-	TRBV6-5	TGTGCCAGCAGTTACAGGGGGGACGGAGAGACCCAGTACTTC	CASSYRGDGETQYF
TRBJ1-1	many	-	TRBV7-2	TGTGCCAGCAGCTCCTCTGGAGCGAACACTGAAGCTTTCTTT	CASSSSGANTEAFF
TRBJ2-1	-	-	TRBV6-1	TGTGCCAGCAGCCCGGACAACTACAATGAGCAGTTCTTC	CASSPDNYNEQFF
TRBJ1-5	-	TRBD1	TRBV6-5	TGTGCCAGCAGTTACTCGGTCAGGGGGCCTAGCAATCAGCCCCAGCATTTT	CASSYSVRGPSNQPQHF
TRBJ1-4	-	-	TRBV7-8	TGTGCCAGCAGCTATATAGGCCGGGATGAAAAACTGTTTTTT	CASSYIGRDEKLFF
TRBJ2-5	many	-	TRBV7-2	TGTGCCAGCAGCCCGAACGGACTGATCCAAGAGACCCAGTACTTC	CASSPNGLIQETQYF
TRBJ2-3	-	-	TRBV6-6	TGTGCCAGCAGTTATCGAGATACGCAGTATTTT	CASSYRDTQYF
TRBJ1-1	many	-	TRBV27	TGTGCCAGCAGTTTATCTAACGGAGGTAACACTGAAGCTTTCTTT	CASSLSNGGNTEAFF
TRBJ2-1	-	-	TRBV19	TGTGCCAGTAGTGTTAGGGGTTTCCACAATGAGCAGTTCTTC	CASSVRGFHNEQFF
TRBJ2-5	-	TRBD2	TRBV5-1	TGCGCCAGCAGCTCCGGGCCAGCGGGGCAAGAGACCCAGTACTTC	CASSSGPAGQETQYF
TRBJ1-2	many	-	TRBV12-3/TRBV12-4	TGTGCCAGCGGGTCGGGAGGAGGTGTGTTTAATGGCTACACCTTC	CASGSGGGVFNGYTF
TRBJ1-1	few	-	TRBV25-1	TGTGCCAGCAGTGAACCGTCAGGCTCGAACACTGAAGCTTTCTTT	CASSEPSGSNTEAFF
TRBJ2-5	-	-	TRBV7-9	TGTGCCAGCGTCGGAACTTTAAGGAGTAAAGAGACCCAGTACTTC	CASVGTLRSKETQYF
TRBJ2-7	-	TRBD2	TRBV27	TGTGCCAGCAGCGGTGGGACTAGCGGGAACGAGCAGTACTTC	CASSGGTSGNEQYF
TRBJ1-2	-	-	TRBV7-9	TGTGCCAGCAGCCACGGCAGGGGTGGCTATGGCTACACCTTC	CASSHGRGGYGYTF
TRBJ2-3	few	-	TRBV12-3/TRBV12-4	TGTGCCAGCAGTTCTACTTTCACGGATACGCAGTATTTT	CASSSTFTDTQYF
TRBJ1-2	many	-	TRBV7-6	TGTGCCAGCAGCTTAGGACCACGCGGCAGCTACTATGGCTACACCTTC	CASSLGPRGSYYGYTF
TRBJ2-7	-	TRBD1	TRBV5-6	TGTGCCAGCAGCTTTGACAGGGAACCCTACGAGCAGTACTTC	CASSFDREPYEQYF
TRBJ2-1	-	-	TRBV2	TGTGCCAGCAGTGAAACCGCAGGGCCCTACAATGAGCAGTTCTTC	CASSETAGPYNEQFF
TRBJ2-1	few	-	TRBV7-9	TGTGCCAGCAGCTTAGGCGAAATGAGCTCCTACAATGAGCAGTTCTTC	CASSLGEMSSYNEQFF
TRBJ1-1	-	-	TRBV20-1	TGCAGTGCCAGCTTGCGGGGCGGTTACACTGAAGCTTTCTTT	CSASLRGGYTEAFF
TRBJ2-1	-	TRBD2	TRBV7-9	TGTGCCAGCAGCCCCGGGCCTCCGGGGAGCGGGAGTGGTAATGAGCAGTTCTTC	CASSPGPPGSGSGNEQFF
TRBJ1-4	-	-	TRBV28	TGTGCCAGCACCTCACCCGGGGGCCCGAGTGAAAAACTGTTTTTT	CASTSPGGPSEKLFF